This TCR beta chain comes out of a study of Graves' ophthalmopathy and Graves' hyperthyroidism. Study-wide results and limits: The model predicted progression of ophthalmopathy with a sensitivity of about 70%, and its specificity was about 72%. Ophthalmopathy versus stable hyperthyroidism: 13-signature model gave roughly 88% sensitivity, 75% to 82% specificity.

RNA transcripts yielded amplified TCR beta CDR3 regions. First-round RT-PCR relied on HTBI primers, and a second-round multiplex PCR came next. MiXCR, applied by TCRdb to the multiplex PCR reads, yields one record per CDR3 protein. Of a few hundred thousand distinct CDR3 sequences detected, 15% appear once; the ten largest clones hold roughly 7%. This clonotype was seen more than once but under ten times. Its antigen is still unknown. Hyperthyroidism was classified as stable if no ophthalmopathy occurred within 18 months of follow-up. Germline V gene sequence: CDR1 SEHNR, CDR2 FQNEAQ (reference sequence). This CDR3 region has 14 residues. Trimming pared 2 bases from V and 5 bases from J, leaving 12 bases between.

The specimen sequenced was peripheral blood. The sequence derives from a woman between 18 and 30 years old with stable Graves' hyperthyroidism. The V call is TRBV7-9, the J call TRBJ2-5; TRBD2 is a possible D gene (5 bases). The CDR3 protein is CASSLSGFEETQYF. Here the CDR3 DNA reads TGTGCCAGCAGCTTATCGGGGTTCGAGGAGACCCAGTACTTC. The full variable domain, rest sourced from reference TRBV7-9 and TRBJ2-5, is DTGVSQNPRHKITKRGQNVTFRCDPISEHNRLYWYRQTLGQGPEFLTYFQNEAQLEKSRLLSDRFSAERPKGSFSTLEIQRTEQGDSAMYLCASSLSGFEETQYFGPGTRLLVL.